The source of this T cell receptor beta chain is a study of early T cells in non-severe SARS-CoV-2 infection. As part of library construction, unique molecular identifiers were attached to individual cDNA molecules. TCRdb analysed the 5' RACE reads with MiXCR anew, one entry per CDR3 protein. Here the sample spans tens of thousands of distinct CDR3 sequences, 12% to 15% being singletons. CDR1 PRHDT and CDR2 FYEKMQ come from the germline V gene (reference sequence). This CDR3 contains 16 residues. V was cut by 0 bases and J by 2 bases, with 12 bases left in between. This clonotype was observed many times.

The source is an adult who was a healthcare worker with PCR-confirmed SARS-CoV-2 infection or an uninfected control (not recorded which). The sequencing input was whole blood. The V and J genes are TRBV13 and TRBJ2-3, with D tentatively TRBD2 (6 bases). CDR3 amino acids: CASSLGSPGVTDTQYF. For the CDR3, the DNA is TGTGCCAGCAGCTTAGGTAGCCCGGGGGTCACAGATACGCAGTATTTT.